This paragraph covers one TCR beta chain sequence. Its antigen is unknown. These data come from a study of T-cell memory formation after mild COVID-19. 5'RACE primed at constant segments yielded TCR alpha and TCR beta cDNA libraries bearing sample barcodes and UMIs. Via MiXCR, TCRdb re-called the 5' RACE reads, giving one row per CDR3 protein. The data contain under 600,000 distinct CDR3 sequences, about 22% of them singletons. This CDR3 is built from 12 residues. Per germline, CDR1 DFQATT and CDR2 SNEGSKA (reference sequence). V lost 7 bases and J lost 6, with 16 bases in between. General study findings and limits: Pre-infection memory contained some responding clones, which suggested that cross-reactive memory had joined.

The source material was PBMCs or a T cell subset sorted from them (not recorded which). The receptor was isolated from an adult woman who had mild COVID-19 (a few samples of this study predate the infection). Cell type and time point are not known. The chain recombines TRBV20-1 with TRBJ2-7; D unclear. CDR3 residues: CSVLPHPGEQYF. CDR3 coding DNA: TGCAGTGTTTTGCCCCACCCCGGCGAGCAGTACTTC.